One sample yielded the 3 T cell receptor beta chains listed below, sequenced in a study of shared clonotypes between healthy human individuals. This table comes from immunoSEQ multiplex PCR, and its TCRdb copy is limited to in-frame clones, with some not included. The table lists a few million clones, 80% to 95% of them singletons. Material for sequencing was naive CD4+ T cells from PBMCs. Subset here: CD45RA+ positively selected. These TCRs come from a man between 18 and 35 years old in good health. Some clones in this sample may be carry-over from other donors' samples.

The chain joins TRBV25-1 to TRBJ1-3; D remains ambiguous. Trimming removed 8 bases at V and 0 bases at J, with 14 bases between. Germline CDR1 MGHDK, CDR2 SYGVNS. The CDR3 is 15 amino acids. This CDR3 is CASAPTGHSGNTIYF. DNA for the CDR3: TGTGCCAGCGCCCCCACGGGTCACTCTGGAAACACCATATATTTT.

The DNA of the CDR3 is TGTGCCAGTAGGGGGACACCGGCAACTAATGAAAAACTGTTTTTT. Translation: CASRGTPATNEKLFF. This sequence joins TRBV19 and TRBJ1-4, with a tentative D call TRBD1 (6 bases). This CDR3 has 15 residues. The germline CDR1 and CDR2 sequences are LNHDA and SQIVND (reference sequence). Trimming pared 6 bases from V and 0 bases from J, leaving 11 bases between.

The J gene is TRBJ2-3, the V gene TRBV14, with D uncertain. In germline, CDR1 is SGHDN, CDR2 FVKESK. The V end lost 4 bases, the J end lost 7 bases, and 6 bases lay between the germline ends. The CDR3 has 11 amino acids. CDR3 bases: TGTGCCAGCAGCCGGGCCAATACGCAGTATTTT. Its translation is CASSRANTQYF.